This T cell receptor (beta chain) was recorded in a study of blood T cells in healthy people across ages. Whenever a sample was processed, at least 7 million PBMCs were isolated. The extraction recovered at least 5.5 micrograms of total RNA per sample. With a J-beta primer mix and a sample-barcoded 5' primer, a second PCR ran about 6 to 11 cycles. Via MiXCR, TCRdb re-called the 5' RACE reads, giving one row per CDR3 protein. This table holds about 1.4 million distinct CDR3 sequences, approximately 59% found once. CDR3 length equals 16 residues. Germline CDR1 reads MRHNA; CDR2 reads SNTAGT. V lost 0 bases and J lost 3, with 12 bases in between. As concerns this clonotype: The antigen remains unidentified.

Notes on the study in general: Estimates drawn from one million T cells were deemed to understate diversity. Compared with aged donors, long-lived donors showed fewer expanded clones, suggesting selection.

Material: blood. The chain uses TRBV6-4 and TRBJ2-1; D assignment may be TRBD1 or TRBD2 (5 bases each). The clonotype was recovered from a man between 18 and 29 years old in good health. CDR3 loop: CASSDSGVVGYNEQFF. The CDR3 coding sequence is TGTGCCAGCAGTGACTCGGGGGTAGTCGGCTACAATGAGCAGTTCTTC.